The sample holds one count of the clone carrying this TCR beta chain. The table came from immunoSEQ multiplex PCR; TCRdb's copy has only in-frame clones and leaves some out. The sample has 25,000 to 30,000 clones; approximately 76% are singletons. This sample is part of a study of blood T cell repertoires in COVID-19. Sequenced material: peripheral blood. The receptor comes from a man in his 70s with acute or convalescent COVID-19.

In DNA, the CDR3 is TGTGCCAGTTTACAGGGGATAATGAACACTGAAGCTTTCTTT. Residues: CASLQGIMNTEAFF. V and J are TRBV2 and TRBJ1-1; 7 nucleotides line up with TRBD1. V shed 9 bases, J shed 0 bases, and the junction held 7 bases outside the gene matches. This CDR3 has 14 amino acids. From germline, CDR1 is SNHLY and CDR2 FYNNEI.